This TCR beta chain was sequenced for a study of blood T cell repertoires in COVID-19. Across the study: The United States, Italy and Spain supplied acute and convalescent COVID-19 samples. The cDNA or gDNA used as material had been derived from T cells, B-cell-depleted T cells, or PBMCs.

The table came from immunoSEQ multiplex PCR; TCRdb's copy has only in-frame clones and leaves some out. The data hold around 82,000 clones, with around nine tenths observed a single time. The CDR3 runs 15 residues. The trim removed 2 bases at V and 4 bases at J, leaving 5 bases unmatched. Germline V CDR1 and CDR2: SGHKS, YYEKEE (reference sequence). Input material: peripheral blood. The clonotype was recovered from a man aged 70-80 years with active or convalescent COVID-19. The J gene is TRBJ2-7, the V gene TRBV5-5; 11 bases fit TRBD1. CDR3 bases: TGTGCCAGCAGCTTTAGTGGGACAGGGGGTTACGAGCAGTACTTC. Translated: CASSFSGTGGYEQYF.